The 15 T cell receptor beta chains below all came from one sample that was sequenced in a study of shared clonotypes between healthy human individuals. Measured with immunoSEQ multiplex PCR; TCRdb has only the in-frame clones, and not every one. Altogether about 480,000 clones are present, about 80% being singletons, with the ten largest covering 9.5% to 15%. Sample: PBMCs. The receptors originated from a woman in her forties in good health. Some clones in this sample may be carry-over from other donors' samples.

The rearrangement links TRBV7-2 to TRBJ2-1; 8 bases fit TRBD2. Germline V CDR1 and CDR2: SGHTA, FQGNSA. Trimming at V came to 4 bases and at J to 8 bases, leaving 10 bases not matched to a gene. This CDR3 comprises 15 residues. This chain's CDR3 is CASSSFGRGEDEQFF. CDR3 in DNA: TGTGCCAGCAGCTCATTCGGGCGGGGGGAGGATGAGCAGTTCTTC. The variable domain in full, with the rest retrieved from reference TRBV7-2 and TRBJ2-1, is GAGVSQSPSNKVTEKGKDVELRCDPISGHTALYWYRQSLGQGLEFLIYFQGNSAPDKSGLPSDRFSAERTGGSVSTLTIQRTQQEDSAVYLCASSSFGRGEDEQFFGPGTRLTVL.

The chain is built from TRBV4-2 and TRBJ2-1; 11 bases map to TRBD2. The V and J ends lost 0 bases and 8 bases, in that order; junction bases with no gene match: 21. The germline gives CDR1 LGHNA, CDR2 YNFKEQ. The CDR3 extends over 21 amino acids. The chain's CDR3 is CASSQDLLAGGLTGALYEQFF. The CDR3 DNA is TGTGCCAGCAGCCAAGATCTCCTAGCGGGAGGATTAACGGGCGCCTTGTATGAGCAGTTCTTC.

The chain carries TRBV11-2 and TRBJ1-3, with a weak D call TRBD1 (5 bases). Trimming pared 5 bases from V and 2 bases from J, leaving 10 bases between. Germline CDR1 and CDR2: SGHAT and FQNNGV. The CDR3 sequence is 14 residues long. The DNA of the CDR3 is TGTGCCAGCAGCCCCGAGACAGCTGGAAACACCATATATTTT. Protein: CASSPETAGNTIYF.

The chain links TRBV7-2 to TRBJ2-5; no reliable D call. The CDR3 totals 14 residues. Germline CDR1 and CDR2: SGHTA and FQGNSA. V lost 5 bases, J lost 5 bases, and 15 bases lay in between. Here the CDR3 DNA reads TGTGCCAGCAGCACACGTCGAGCTGGGGAGACCCAGTACTTC. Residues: CASSTRRAGETQYF.

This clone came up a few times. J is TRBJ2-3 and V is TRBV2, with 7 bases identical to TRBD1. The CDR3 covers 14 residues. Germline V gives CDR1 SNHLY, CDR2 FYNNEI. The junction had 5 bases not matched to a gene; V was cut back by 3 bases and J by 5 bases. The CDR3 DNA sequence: TGTGCCAGCAGTGACAGGACAGGAAGAGATACGCAGTATTTT. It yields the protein CASSDRTGRDTQYF.

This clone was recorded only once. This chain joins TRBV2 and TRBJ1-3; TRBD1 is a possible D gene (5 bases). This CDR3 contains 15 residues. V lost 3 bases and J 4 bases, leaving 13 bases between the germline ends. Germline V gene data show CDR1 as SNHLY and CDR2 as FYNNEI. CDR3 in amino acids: CASSDLGGNGNTIYF. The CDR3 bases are TGTGCCAGCAGTGATCTGGGGGGGAACGGAAACACCATATATTTT. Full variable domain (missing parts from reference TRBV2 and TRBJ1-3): EPEVTQTPSHQVTQMGQEVILRCVPISNHLYFYWYRQILGQKVEFLVSFYNNEISEKSEIFDDQFSVERPDGSNFTLKIRSTKLEDSAMYFCASSDLGGNGNTIYFGEGSWLTVV.

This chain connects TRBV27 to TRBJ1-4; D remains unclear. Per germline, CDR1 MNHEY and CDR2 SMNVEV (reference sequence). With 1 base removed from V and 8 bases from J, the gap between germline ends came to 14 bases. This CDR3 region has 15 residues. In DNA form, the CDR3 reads TGTGCCAGCAGTTTATGGGCGGGGAGTCAGGAAAAACTGTTTTTT. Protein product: CASSLWAGSQEKLFF.

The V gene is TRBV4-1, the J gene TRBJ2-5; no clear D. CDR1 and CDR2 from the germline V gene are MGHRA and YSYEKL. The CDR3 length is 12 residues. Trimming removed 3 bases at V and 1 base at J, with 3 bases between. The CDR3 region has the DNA TGCGCCAGCAGCCACACCCAAGAGACCCAGTACTTC. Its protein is CASSHTQETQYF.

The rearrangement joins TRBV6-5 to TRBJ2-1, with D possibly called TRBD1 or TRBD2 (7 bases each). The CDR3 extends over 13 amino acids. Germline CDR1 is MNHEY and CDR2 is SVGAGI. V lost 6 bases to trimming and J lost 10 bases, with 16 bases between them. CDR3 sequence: CASSTGVTSEQFF. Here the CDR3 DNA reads TGTGCCAGCAGCACAGGGGTGACTAGCGAGCAGTTCTTC.

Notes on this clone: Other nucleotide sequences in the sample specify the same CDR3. The CDR3 sequence is CASSRGSQETQYF. CDR3 nucleotide sequence: TGTGCCAGCAGCCGAGGGAGCCAAGAGACCCAGTACTTC. The chain uses TRBV11-2 and TRBJ2-5, with a tentative D call TRBD2 (5 bases). This CDR3 spans 13 amino acids. Trimming stripped 5 bases from V and 1 base from J, with 8 bases between. Per germline, CDR1 SGHAT and CDR2 FQNNGV. The full variable domain, completed using reference TRBV11-2 and TRBJ2-5, is EAGVAQSPRYKIIEKRQSVAFWCNPISGHATLYWYQQILGQGPKLLIQFQNNGVVDDSQLPKDRFSAERLKGVDSTLKIQPAKLEDSAVYLCASSRGSQETQYFGPGTRLLVL.

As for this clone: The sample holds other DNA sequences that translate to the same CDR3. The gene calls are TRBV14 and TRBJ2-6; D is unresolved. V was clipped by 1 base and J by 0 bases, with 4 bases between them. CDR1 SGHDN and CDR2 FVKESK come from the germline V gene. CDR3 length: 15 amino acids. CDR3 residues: CASSQGISGANVLTF. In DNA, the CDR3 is TGTGCCAGCAGCCAAGGTATCTCTGGGGCCAACGTCCTGACTTTC.

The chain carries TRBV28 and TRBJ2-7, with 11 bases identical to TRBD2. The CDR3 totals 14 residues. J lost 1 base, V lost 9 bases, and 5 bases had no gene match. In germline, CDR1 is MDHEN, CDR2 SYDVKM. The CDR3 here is CARGLAGESYEQYF. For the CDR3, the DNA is TGTGCCAGAGGACTAGCGGGCGAATCCTACGAGCAGTACTTC.

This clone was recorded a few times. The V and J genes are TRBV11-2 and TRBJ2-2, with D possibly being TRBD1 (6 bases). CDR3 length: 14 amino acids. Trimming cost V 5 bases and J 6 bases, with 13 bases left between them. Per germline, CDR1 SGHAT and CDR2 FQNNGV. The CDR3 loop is CASSIYRDAGELFF. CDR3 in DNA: TGTGCCAGCAGCATATACAGGGACGCCGGGGAGCTGTTTTTT.

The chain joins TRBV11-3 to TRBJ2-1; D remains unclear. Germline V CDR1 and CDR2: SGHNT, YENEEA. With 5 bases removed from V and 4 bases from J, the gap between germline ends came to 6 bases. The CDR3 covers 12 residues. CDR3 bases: TGTGCCAGCAGCATACAGTACAATGAGCAGTTCTTC. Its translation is CASSIQYNEQFF.

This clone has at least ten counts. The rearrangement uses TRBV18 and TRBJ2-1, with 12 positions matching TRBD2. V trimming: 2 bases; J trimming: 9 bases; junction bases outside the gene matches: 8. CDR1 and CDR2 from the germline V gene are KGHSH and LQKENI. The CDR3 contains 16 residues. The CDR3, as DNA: TGTGCCAGCTCACCAATGAGGACTAGCGGGGTTGGTGAGCAGTTCTTC. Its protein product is CASSPMRTSGVGEQFF.